One and the same sample provided the 4 T cell receptor beta chains below, sequenced in a study of cytomegalovirus exposure and HLA in healthy donors. The primer mix had 60 Vbeta and 13 Jbeta primers. This table comes from immunoSEQ multiplex PCR, and its TCRdb copy is limited to in-frame clones, with some not included. The sample lists some 85,000 clones, over 70% occurring once. Specimen: PBMCs. These receptors were collected from a man between 35 and 55 years old in good health and CMV-seronegative.

The V and J genes are TRBV27 and TRBJ2-1, with D perhaps TRBD2 (6 bases). V gave up 0 bases and J gave up 4 bases, with 10 bases separating them. The CDR3 totals 15 residues. Germline CDR1 and CDR2: MNHEY and SMNVEV (reference sequence). CDR3 residues: CASSLSRGRYNEQFF. CDR3 in DNA: TGTGCCAGCAGTTTATCCCGGGGGAGGTACAATGAGCAGTTCTTC.

The chain recombines TRBV2 with TRBJ1-1; 7 bases are a match to TRBD1. CDR3 length: 18 amino acids. CDR1 and CDR2 (germline): SNHLY, FYNNEI. V lost 6 bases, J lost 6 bases, and 22 bases stayed unmatched. CDR3 DNA sequence: TGTGCCAGCAGGGGCCTGACAGGGAAGTCTGGTCTGGAGTCTGAAGCTTTCTTT. This encodes CASRGLTGKSGLESEAFF. Complete variable domain (other parts from reference TRBV2 and TRBJ1-1): EPEVTQTPSHQVTQMGQEVILRCVPISNHLYFYWYRQILGQKVEFLVSFYNNEISEKSEIFDDQFSVERPDGSNFTLKIRSTKLEDSAMYFCASRGLTGKSGLESEAFFGQGTRLTVV.

This clone was observed a few times. The rearrangement uses TRBV6-5 and TRBJ2-1, with 15 nucleotides matching TRBD2. The CDR3 contains 15 residues. Germline-derived CDR1 and CDR2 are MNHEY and SVGAGI. The J segment lost 7 bases and the V segment lost 2 bases, leaving 0 bases of the junction unmatched. CDR3: CASSYGLAGGNEQFF. The DNA for the CDR3 is TGTGCCAGCAGTTACGGACTAGCGGGGGGGAATGAGCAGTTCTTC.

V is TRBV18 and J is TRBJ2-1; TRBD1 matches at 8 bases. This CDR3 spans 14 amino acids. Germline V gene sequence: CDR1 KGHSH, CDR2 LQKENI. V lost 5 bases to trimming and J lost 12 bases; unmatched junction nucleotides: 12. As DNA, the CDR3 is TGTGCCAGCTCAGGGACAGGAATAACCGAGGGGCAGTTCTTC. Translation gives CASSGTGITEGQFF.